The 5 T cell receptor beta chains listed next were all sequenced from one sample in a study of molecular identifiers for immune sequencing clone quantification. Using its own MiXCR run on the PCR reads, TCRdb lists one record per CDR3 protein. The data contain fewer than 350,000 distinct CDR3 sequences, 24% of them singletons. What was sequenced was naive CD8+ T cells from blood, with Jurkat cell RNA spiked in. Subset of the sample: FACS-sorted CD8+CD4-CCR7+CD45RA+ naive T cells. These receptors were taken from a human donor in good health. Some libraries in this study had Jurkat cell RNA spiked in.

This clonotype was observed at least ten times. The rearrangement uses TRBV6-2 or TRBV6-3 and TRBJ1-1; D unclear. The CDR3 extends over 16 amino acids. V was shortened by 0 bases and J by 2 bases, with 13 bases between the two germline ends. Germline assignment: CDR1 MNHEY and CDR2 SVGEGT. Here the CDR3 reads CASSYSISRKNTEAFF. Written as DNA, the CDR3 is TGTGCCAGCAGTTACTCGATCAGCAGGAAAAACACTGAAGCTTTCTTT.

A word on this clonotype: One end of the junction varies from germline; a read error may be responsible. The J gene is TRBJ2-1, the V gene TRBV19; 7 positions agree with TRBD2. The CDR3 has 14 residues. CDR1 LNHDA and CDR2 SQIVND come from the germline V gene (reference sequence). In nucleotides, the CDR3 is TGTGCCAGTAGTGGCCTAGCGGCCTACGATGAGCAGTTCTTC. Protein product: CASSGLAAYDEQFF. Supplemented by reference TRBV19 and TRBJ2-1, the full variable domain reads DGGITQSPKYLFRKEGQNVTLSCEQNLNHDAMYWYRQDPGQGLRLIYYSQIVNDFQKGDIAEGYSVSREKKESFPLTVTSAQKNPTAFYLCASSGLAAYDEQFFGPGTRLTVL.

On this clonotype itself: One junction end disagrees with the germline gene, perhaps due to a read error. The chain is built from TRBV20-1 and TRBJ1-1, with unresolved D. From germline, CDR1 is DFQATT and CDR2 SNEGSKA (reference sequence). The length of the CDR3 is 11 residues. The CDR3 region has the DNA TGCTGTGCTAGAGCAGAGAATGAAGCTTTCTTT. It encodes CCARAENEAFF.

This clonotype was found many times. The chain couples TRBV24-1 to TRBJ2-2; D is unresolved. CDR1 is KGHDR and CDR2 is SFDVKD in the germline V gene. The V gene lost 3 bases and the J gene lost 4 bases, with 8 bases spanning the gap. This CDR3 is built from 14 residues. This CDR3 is CATSDPDTTGELFF. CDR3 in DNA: TGTGCCACCAGTGATCCCGACACCACCGGGGAGCTGTTTTTT.

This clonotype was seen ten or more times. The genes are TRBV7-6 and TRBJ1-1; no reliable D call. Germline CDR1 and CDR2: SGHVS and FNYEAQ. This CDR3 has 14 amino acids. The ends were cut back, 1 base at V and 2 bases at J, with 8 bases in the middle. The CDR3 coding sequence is TGTGCCAGCAGCTTAGACGATAGAAACACTGAAGCTTTCTTT. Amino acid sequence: CASSLDDRNTEAFF.